This T cell receptor (beta chain) was sequenced for a study of cytomegalovirus exposure and HLA in healthy donors. Primers for the PCR totalled 60 Vbeta and 13 Jbeta. Libraries were prepared by immunoSEQ multiplex PCR; TCRdb keeps only in-frame clonotypes and omits some of them. The table includes about 130,000 clones, around two thirds detected once. Material for sequencing was PBMCs. This clonotype originated in a man in his sixties in good health and CMV-seropositive.

The CDR3: CASSPGPVIGTEAFF. The CDR3 coding sequence is TGTGCCAGCAGCCCGGGTCCGGTAATTGGCACTGAAGCTTTCTTT. The genes are TRBV7-2 and TRBJ1-1, with D uncertain. Trimming removed 5 bases at V and 4 bases at J, with 17 bases between. Germline CDR1 SGHTA, CDR2 FQGNSA. The CDR3 has 15 amino acids.